Each of the 24 T cell receptor beta chains below was sequenced from the same sample in a study of identical twins. TCRdb reprocessed the 5' RACE reads via MiXCR and lists one record per CDR3 protein. The sample yields hundreds of thousands of distinct CDR3 sequences, 8.5% to 9% seen once. This sample was shared with a second study, whose subject was yellow fever vaccine responses in identical twins.

The sequenced sample was PBMCs. Receptor source: a woman aged 18-29 years in good health.

DNA for the CDR3: TGTGCCTGGAGTGTTGCCAGGGTCGAGACCCAGTACTTC. Translation gives CAWSVARVETQYF. The J gene is TRBJ2-5, the V gene TRBV30; possibly TRBD1 for D (5 bases). The CDR3 length is 13 residues. Trimming stripped 0 bases from V and 5 bases from J, with 10 bases between. Germline CDR1 is GTSNPN and CDR2 is SVGIG (reference sequence).

The rearrangement uses TRBV27 and TRBJ2-5; 7 nucleotides match TRBD1. Germline loops: CDR1 MNHEY, CDR2 SMNVEV (reference sequence). The V gene end was trimmed by 5 bases and the J gene end by 5 bases; junction bases not matched to a gene: 8. This CDR3 region has 14 residues. This CDR3 reads CASSIQTGTETQYF. The CDR3 nucleotides read TGTGCCAGCAGTATTCAGACAGGGACGGAGACCCAGTACTTC.

This clonotype was seen a few times. This chain links TRBV5-1 with TRBJ2-3; 8 bases agree with TRBD1. J gave up 1 base and V 4 bases, and 5 bases lay outside the gene matches. The CDR3 has 15 residues. The germline V gene encodes CDR1 SGHRS and CDR2 YFSETQ. CDR3 protein: CASSRPGGGTDTQYF. CDR3 bases: TGCGCCAGCAGCCGCCCAGGGGGCGGCACAGATACGCAGTATTTT.

The chain is built from TRBV6-2 or TRBV6-3 and TRBJ1-5; D is ambiguous. CDR3 length equals 16 residues. CDR1 is MNHEY and CDR2 is SVGEGT in the germline V gene. With 2 bases removed from V and 6 bases from J, the gap between germline ends came to 17 bases. CDR3 amino acids: CASSYDRRQVGQPQHF. Here the CDR3 DNA reads TGTGCCAGCAGTTACGATCGTAGGCAGGTCGGTCAGCCCCAGCATTTT.

The table lists this clonotype with a few counts. The chain has TRBV19 and TRBJ2-3; 8 bases agree with TRBD2. CDR1 is LNHDA and CDR2 is SQIVND in the germline V gene (reference sequence). The ends lost 2 bases at V and 2 bases at J; junction bases unmatched: 6. This CDR3 is 16 amino acids long. The CDR3 coding sequence is TGTGCCAGTAGTATACTGACTAGCGACACCACAGATACGCAGTATTTT. Its protein product is CASSILTSDTTDTQYF.

This clonotype turned up a few times. The chain joins TRBV15 to TRBJ2-7; TRBD2 aligns across 8 bases. V lost 3 bases to trimming and J lost 5 bases; unmatched junction nucleotides: 9. The CDR3 covers 15 residues. Per germline, CDR1 LNHNV and CDR2 YYDKDF (reference sequence). The CDR3 sequence is CATSRGTSGRDEQYF. CDR3 nucleotide sequence: TGTGCCACCAGCAGGGGTACTAGCGGCCGGGACGAGCAGTACTTC. Based on the CDR3 plus reference TRBV15 and TRBJ2-7, the full variable domain is DAMVIQNPRYQVTQFGKPVTLSCSQTLNHNVMYWYQQKSSQAPKLLFHYYDKDFNNEADTPDNFQSRRPNTSFCFLDIRSPGLGDTAMYLCATSRGTSGRDEQYFGPGTRLTVT.

The chain links TRBV20-1 to TRBJ2-7; weak D call: TRBD1 (6 bases). V gave up 1 base and J gave up 1 base, with 14 bases separating them. The CDR3 runs 15 residues. Per germline, CDR1 DFQATT and CDR2 SNEGSKA (reference sequence). CDR3 residues: CSARVDRPTSYEQYF. The CDR3 nucleotides are TGCAGTGCTAGAGTTGACAGGCCAACTTCCTACGAGCAGTACTTC.

This clonotype has just a few counts. The chain joins TRBV14 to TRBJ2-1; TRBD2 agrees at 14 bases. CDR1 and CDR2 from the germline V gene are SGHDN and FVKESK. Trimming took 1 base from V and 0 from J; bases not matched to a gene: 2. The CDR3 length is 18 residues. The CDR3 here is CASSQGTSGRPSYNEQFF. Here the CDR3 DNA reads TGTGCCAGCAGCCAAGGGACTAGCGGGAGGCCCTCCTACAATGAGCAGTTCTTC.

V gene TRBV29-1 combines with J gene TRBJ1-4; the D gene is possibly TRBD1 (6 bases). This CDR3 is built from 15 residues. CDR1 SQVTM and CDR2 ANQGSEA come from the germline V gene. Trimming pared 4 bases from V and 4 bases from J, leaving 16 bases between. CDR3 amino acids: CSVALTRGGNEKLFF. CDR3 in DNA: TGCAGCGTTGCCCTGACAAGGGGGGGTAATGAAAAACTGTTTTTT.

This clonotype was detected a few times. This chain uses TRBV7-6 with TRBJ2-7; possible D gene TRBD2, 6 bases. Germline CDR1 is SGHVS and CDR2 is FNYEAQ. The CDR3 consists of 17 residues. Trimming removed 4 bases at V and 0 bases at J, with 19 bases between. This CDR3 is CASSSSPASVNSYEQYF. CDR3 DNA: TGTGCCAGCAGCTCGTCCCCGGCTAGCGTTAACTCCTACGAGCAGTACTTC.

This clonotype was observed a few times. This chain links TRBV20-1 with TRBJ1-4, with a possible D match to TRBD1 (5 bases). CDR1 and CDR2 (germline): DFQATT, SNEGSKA (reference sequence). The CDR3 contains 13 residues. V was shortened by 6 bases and J by 2 bases, with 10 bases between the two germline ends. The CDR3 bases are TGCAGTGCAATTGACAGTACTAATGAAAAACTGTTTTTT. Its protein is CSAIDSTNEKLFF.

This clonotype appeared a few times. The CDR3 DNA follows: TGCAGTGCTAGAGCGGGGGAACTTGGGAACACTGAAGCTTTCTTT. This sequence encodes CSARAGELGNTEAFF. The chain combines TRBV20-1 with TRBJ1-1; possibly TRBD1 for D (5 bases). V shed 1 base and J shed 1 base, with 13 bases lying between them. The CDR3 spans 15 residues. The germline gives CDR1 DFQATT, CDR2 SNEGSKA (reference sequence).

The chain uses TRBV5-6 and TRBJ2-7, with D possibly TRBD1 on 6 matching bases. The germline V and J ends were trimmed by 3 bases and 0 bases, with 10 bases remaining between them. The CDR3 runs to 14 residues. Germline V CDR1 and CDR2: SGHDT, YYEEEE. CDR3 bases: TGTGCCAGCAGCTCAGGGGCCAACTCCTACGAGCAGTACTTC. Its protein is CASSSGANSYEQYF.

Comments on this clonotype: A clone one base away is much larger, so this may be a read error. The V and J genes are TRBV20-1 and TRBJ2-1; TRBD2 aligns across 10 bases. CDR1 and CDR2 (germline): DFQATT, SNEGSKA (reference sequence). The length of the CDR3 is 15 residues. CDR3 sequence reads: CCASGISGRPDVPFF. CDR3 in DNA: TGCTGTGCTAGTGGTATTAGCGGGAGGCCTGACGTCCCGTTCTTC.

This clonotype came up a few times. The gene calls are TRBV4-1 and TRBJ1-6; 7 bases match TRBD1. Losses at the gene ends were 0 bases for V and 11 bases for J; bases not matched to a gene: 7. CDR1 MGHRA and CDR2 YSYEKL come from the germline V gene. The CDR3 is made up of 15 amino acids. Written as DNA, the CDR3 is TGCGCCAGCAGCCAAGATGAAGGGACAGTTACACCCCTCCACTTT. Residues: CASSQDEGTVTPLHF.

This clonotype has ten or more counts. The gene calls are TRBV12-3 or TRBV12-4 and TRBJ2-1; TRBD2 matches 7 bases. V shed 5 bases and J 2 bases; nucleotides not matched to a gene: 3. CDR3 length: 14 amino acids. The CDR3 loop is CASSQTSAYNEQFF. In DNA, the CDR3 is TGTGCCAGCAGTCAAACTAGCGCCTACAATGAGCAGTTCTTC.

This clonotype turned up a few times. The chain recombines TRBV29-1 with TRBJ2-7; TRBD2 aligns across 13 bases. The CDR3 covers 14 residues. The trim removed 8 bases at V and 7 bases at J, leaving 11 bases unmatched. CDR1 SQVTM and CDR2 ANQGSEA come from the germline V gene. The CDR3 region is CSPRPLAGGREQYF. CDR3 bases: TGCAGCCCCCGACCACTAGCGGGAGGGCGGGAGCAGTACTTC.

This clonotype was counted between two and nine times. V and J are TRBV6-5 and TRBJ2-3, with D uncertain. CDR1 is MNHEY and CDR2 is SVGAGI in the germline V gene. The CDR3 length is 13 residues. The ends were cut back, 3 bases at V and 6 bases at J, with 10 bases in the middle. The CDR3 protein is CASSYVRGDTQYF. For the CDR3, the DNA is TGTGCCAGCAGTTATGTTCGTGGGGATACGCAGTATTTT.

In this sample, this clonotype turned up many times. V is TRBV3-1 and J is TRBJ2-1, with 7 positions matching TRBD2. The CDR3 length is 15 residues. CDR1 LGHDT and CDR2 YNNKEL come from the germline V gene (reference sequence). V was pared by 6 bases and J by 2 bases, with 7 bases of the junction left unmatched. CDR3 DNA: TGTGCCAGCAGTTCTAGCGGACGACCCTACAATGAGCAGTTCTTC. This translates into CASSSSGRPYNEQFF.

In its sample, this clonotype was seen a few times. The chain uses TRBV3-1 and TRBJ1-2; perhaps TRBD1 as D (5 bases). The CDR3 covers 14 residues. V gave up 8 bases and J gave up 8 bases, with 21 bases separating them. Germline CDR1 LGHDT, CDR2 YNNKEL (reference sequence). The CDR3 region is CASYAAQVSGGYTF. For the CDR3, the DNA is TGTGCCAGCTACGCGGCTCAGGTCTCAGGGGGCTACACCTTC. Full variable domain (outside the CDR3, taken from reference TRBV3-1 and TRBJ1-2): DTAVSQTPKYLVTQMGNDKSIKCEQNLGHDTMYWYKQDSKKFLKIMFSYNNKELIINETVPNRFSPKSPDKAHLNLHINSLELGDSAVYFCASYAAQVSGGYTFGSGTRLTVV.

This clonotype was detected a few times. V usage is TRBV9 and J usage is TRBJ1-4, with no clear D. CDR3 size: 14 residues. From germline, CDR1 is SGDLS and CDR2 YYNGEE. Trimming stripped 3 bases from V and 11 bases from J, with 17 bases between. CDR3 DNA: TGTGCCAGCAGCGCGGGTCGGGAAAATGGGAAACTGTTTTTT. Its protein is CASSAGRENGKLFF. Full variable domain (outside the CDR3, taken from reference TRBV9 and TRBJ1-4): DSGVTQTPKHLITATGQRVTLRCSPRSGDLSVYWYQQSLDQGLQFLIQYYNGEERAKGNILERFSAQQFPDLHSELNLSSLELGDSALYFCASSAGRENGKLFFGSGTQLSVL.

This clonotype was counted only a few times. Here the CDR3 reads CASRHGQGDVGYTF. The CDR3 bases are TGTGCCAGCAGACATGGACAGGGCGATGTCGGCTACACCTTC. V usage is TRBV12-3 or TRBV12-4 and J usage is TRBJ1-2; TRBD1 agrees at 8 bases. CDR3 length: 14 amino acids. J lost 8 bases, V lost 6 bases, and 11 bases had no gene match.

The V gene is TRBV4-3, the J gene TRBJ1-2; unclear D gene. This CDR3 contains 16 residues. The ends were cut back, 0 bases at V and 7 bases at J, with 18 bases in the middle. Germline values: CDR1 LGHNA, CDR2 YSLEER. CDR3 region: CASSQEWAGETSGYTF. The DNA of the CDR3 is TGCGCCAGCAGCCAAGAGTGGGCCGGGGAGACGAGTGGCTACACCTTC.

V and J are TRBV7-2 and TRBJ2-5; TRBD2 agrees at 12 bases. Trimming took 3 bases from V and 1 from J; bases not matched to a gene: 6. The CDR3 contains 17 residues. CDR1 SGHTA and CDR2 FQGNSA come from the germline V gene. CDR3 coding DNA: TGTGCCAGCAGCTTGTACCCGACTAGCGGGGGCCAAGAGACCCAGTACTTC. Encoded protein: CASSLYPTSGGQETQYF.